This T cell receptor (beta chain) was sequenced in a study of blood T cell repertoires in COVID-19. As for the study in general: T cells, B-cell-depleted T cells, or PBMCs provided the cDNA or gDNA that served as material.

CDR3 size: 13 residues. Germline V gene sequence: CDR1 SGHRS, CDR2 YFSETQ. Trimming shortened V by 4 bases and J by 7 bases, and 15 bases separated the two germline ends. Recruits, aged roughly 18 to 89 years, lived in under 25 US areas. Assignments of participants to cohorts depended upon their own reported clinical history. Clones were read by immunoSEQ multiplex PCR, and TCRdb kept only the in-frame ones, dropping some. The data contain a few hundred thousand clones, over 75% of them singletons. The clonotype comes from a man between 18 and 29 years old who had recovered from COVID-19. The chain uses TRBV5-1 and TRBJ2-7, with a weak D call TRBD1 (6 bases). The sequencing input was PBMCs or T cells enriched from blood (not recorded which). The CDR3 sequence is CASSLTGPGEQYF. The CDR3 DNA reads as TGCGCCAGCAGCCTGACAGGCCCAGGGGAGCAGTACTTC.